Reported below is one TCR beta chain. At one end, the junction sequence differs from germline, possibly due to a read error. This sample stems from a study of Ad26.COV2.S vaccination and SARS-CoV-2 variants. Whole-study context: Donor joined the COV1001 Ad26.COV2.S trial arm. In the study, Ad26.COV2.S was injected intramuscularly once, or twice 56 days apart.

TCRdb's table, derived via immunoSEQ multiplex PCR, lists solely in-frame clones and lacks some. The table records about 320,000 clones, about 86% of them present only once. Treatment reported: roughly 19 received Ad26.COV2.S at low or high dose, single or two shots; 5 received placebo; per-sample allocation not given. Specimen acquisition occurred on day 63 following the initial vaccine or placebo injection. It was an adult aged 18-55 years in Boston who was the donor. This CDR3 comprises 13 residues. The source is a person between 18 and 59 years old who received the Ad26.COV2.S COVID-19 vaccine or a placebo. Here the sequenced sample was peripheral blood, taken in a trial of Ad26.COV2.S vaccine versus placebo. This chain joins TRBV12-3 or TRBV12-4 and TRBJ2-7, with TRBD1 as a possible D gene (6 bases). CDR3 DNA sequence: TGTGCCAGCAGCAACAGGGTTCCGTACGAGCAGTGCTTC. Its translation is CASSNRVPYEQCF.